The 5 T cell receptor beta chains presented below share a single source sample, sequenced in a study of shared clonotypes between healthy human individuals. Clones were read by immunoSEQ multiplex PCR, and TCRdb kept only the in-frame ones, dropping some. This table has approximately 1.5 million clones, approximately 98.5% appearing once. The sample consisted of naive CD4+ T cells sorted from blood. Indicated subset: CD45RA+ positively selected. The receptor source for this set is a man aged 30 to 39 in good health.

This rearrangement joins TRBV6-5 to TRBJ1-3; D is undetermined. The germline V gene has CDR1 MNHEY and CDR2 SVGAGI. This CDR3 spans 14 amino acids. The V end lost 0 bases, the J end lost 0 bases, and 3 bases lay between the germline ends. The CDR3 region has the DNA TGTGCCAGCAGTTACTCTCGCTCTGGAAACACCATATATTTT. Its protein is CASSYSRSGNTIYF.

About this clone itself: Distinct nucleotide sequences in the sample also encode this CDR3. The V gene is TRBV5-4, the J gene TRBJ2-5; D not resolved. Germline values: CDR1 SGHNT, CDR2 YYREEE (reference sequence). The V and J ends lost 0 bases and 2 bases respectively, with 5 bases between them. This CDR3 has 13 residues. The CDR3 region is CASSLGVQETQYF. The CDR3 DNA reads TGTGCCAGCAGCTTGGGAGTTCAAGAGACCCAGTACTTC. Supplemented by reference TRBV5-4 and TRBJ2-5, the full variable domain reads ETGVTQSPTHLIKTRGQQVTLRCSSQSGHNTVSWYQQALGQGPQFIFQYYREEENGRGNFPPRFSGLQFPNYSSELNVNALELDDSALYLCASSLGVQETQYFGPGTRLLVL.

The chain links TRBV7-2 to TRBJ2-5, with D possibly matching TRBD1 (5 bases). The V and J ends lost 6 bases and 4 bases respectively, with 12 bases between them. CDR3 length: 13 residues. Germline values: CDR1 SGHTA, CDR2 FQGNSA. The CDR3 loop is CASSSQVAETQYF. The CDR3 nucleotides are TGTGCCAGCAGTTCACAGGTAGCAGAGACCCAGTACTTC.

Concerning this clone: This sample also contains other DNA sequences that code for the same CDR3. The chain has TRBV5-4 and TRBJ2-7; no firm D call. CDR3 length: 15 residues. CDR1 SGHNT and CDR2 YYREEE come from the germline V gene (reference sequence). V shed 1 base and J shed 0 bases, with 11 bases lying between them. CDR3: CASSLSDSYSYEQYF. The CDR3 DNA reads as TGTGCCAGCAGCTTGTCAGACTCTTACTCCTACGAGCAGTACTTC.

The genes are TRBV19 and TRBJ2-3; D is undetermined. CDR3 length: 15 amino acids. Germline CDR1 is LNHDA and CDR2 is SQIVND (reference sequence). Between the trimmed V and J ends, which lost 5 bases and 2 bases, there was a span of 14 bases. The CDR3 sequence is CASSYARSSTDTQYF. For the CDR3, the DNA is TGTGCCAGTAGTTACGCGCGGAGCTCCACAGATACGCAGTATTTT.